The sequence of this T cell receptor (beta chain) was determined in a study of metastatic and nonmetastatic thyroid tumors. Overall study context: Across blood and tumor or nodule tissue, repertoires from malignant and benign thyroid patients were compared with one another.

This clone is categorized as medium-sized (0.01 to 0.1%). Its antigen remains unidentified. There are 12 residues in the CDR3. Germline lookup yields CDR1 DFQATT and CDR2 SNEGSKA (reference sequence). V was clipped by 5 bases and J by 3 bases; unmatched bases: 3. Original methodology: The distant-metastasis classifier for papillary thyroid cancer was built from CDR3 differences across clinicopathological groups. TCRdb re-analyzed the PCR reads using MiXCR. These V and J calls are TCRdb output, not the study's own analysis. In the table there are 8,000 or so clones, 27% of which are singletons. The entire patient cohort was treatment-naive prior to thyroid surgery. Whole-study findings and limits: Relative to benign nodules, malignant thyroid tumors were reportedly characterized by significantly elevated TCR beta diversity in blood and tumor.

What was sequenced was adjacent normal tissue. The chain couples TRBV20-1 to TRBJ2-7, with TRBD2 matching over 8 bases. This sequence originates from a female donor with papillary thyroid cancer or a benign thyroid nodule (not recorded which). Some clones in this sample may be carry-over from other donors' samples. The CDR3 reads CSAGLAGYEQYF. In nucleotides, the CDR3 is TGCAGTGCTGGACTAGCCGGCTACGAGCAGTACTTC.